The present entry profiles one TCR beta chain with its context. Its target antigen remains unknown. A roughly 2.7 ml peripheral blood sample was drawn into PAXgene tubes per donor and stored at -80°C. Total RNA was isolated from whole blood with the PAXgene blood miRNA kit on an automated QIAcube, without T cell sorting. Peripheral blood from monozygotic twin pairs concordant or discordant for inflammatory bowel disease was subjected to deep TCRalpha and TCRbeta repertoire profiling with unique molecular barcoding. Smoking habits were recorded for all twin pairs, with individuals classified as current, former or never smokers. The library was made by 5' RACE. Preparation of each TCR library used approximately 3,200 ng of total RNA. For each sample, cDNA was synthesized in eight separate reactions using SMARTScribe reverse transcriptase. During cDNA synthesis, template switching introduced unique molecular identifiers that contained a 6-nucleotide sample barcode. Two nested PCRs of about 16 and 10 cycles amplified the TCRalpha and TCRbeta cDNA, and bead purification followed each PCR. Before amplification, the cDNA was treated with uracil DNA-glycosylase and purified using the QIAquick PCR purification kit. In the second PCR, Illumina TruSeq-compatible adapters and sample-specific barcodes were added. Library quality and concentration were assessed using TapeStation and Qubit, and approximately 5 ng of each library was pooled. Pooled libraries were sequenced on an Illumina HiSeq2500 single-index Rapid Run with 2 x 100 bp reads and custom sequencing primers. The study's processing was this. UMI-based consensus assembly with MiGEC version 1.2.6 was used to correct PCR and sequencing errors. V(D)J alignment, clonotype assembly and CDR3 extraction were performed with MiXCR version 2.1.1. To normalise gene usage, clonotype sharing and MAIT/NKT TCR abundance, the analysis used the top 1000, 10 000 and 20 000 clonotypes per sample. Diversity was computed as the inverse Simpson index with the vegan R package after downsampling to 27 000 UMIs. Paired Mann-Whitney U tests were applied to discordant twin pairs, and Benjamini-Hochberg correction was used for multiple testing. Reads reprocessed by TCRdb are summarized as one entry per CDR3 protein sequence, and DNA is absent. The V and J calls and clone size come from TCRdb's table, not from the authors' own analysis. The sample table holds roughly 200,000 distinct CDR3 sequences. The top ten constitute less than 2% of the sample.

CDR3 length: 13 amino acids, cysteine to phenylalanine. No nucleotide data were recorded. This entry comes from a study of monozygotic twins with inflammatory bowel disease (dated by TCRdb to the late 2010s). As for the study more broadly: The complete study included about 30 monozygotic twin pairs: 19 IBD-discordant Danish pairs and nine German pairs, of which four were IBD-concordant and five were IBD-discordant. The search for disease-associated traits relied mainly on comparing IBD patients with their genetically identical healthy co-twins within discordant pairs. Each individual had, on average, about 151 000 unique TCRalpha sequences and 181 000 unique TCRbeta sequences available for analysis.

Beyond this particular receptor, the publication reports: No single strong signal or clonotype linked to IBD turned up in the results, so the idea that one exists was not supported. Background noise and inter-individual variability may have been introduced into the repertoires by the differing immunosuppressive treatments among patients. The analysis was unable to tell different T cell subtypes apart. Repertoire similarity did not differ between concordant and discordant twins, which could be due to limited statistical power. Measured by the inverse Simpson index, TCRbeta repertoire diversity was lower in IBD patients than in their healthy co-twins. Compared with healthy twins, IBD patients had fewer clonotypes in common with other individuals, a difference most pronounced in patients showing signs of disease activity.

The receptor was derived from a human donor with ulcerative colitis or Crohn's disease, or a healthy co-twin of an affected twin (not recorded which). The receptor chain draws on TRBV12-3 or TRBV12-4 and TRBJ2-1; TCRdb selects TRBD1, and the lack of DNA leaves this call unchecked. The source material was blood. The CDR3 protein is CAGSLSGIHEQFF.